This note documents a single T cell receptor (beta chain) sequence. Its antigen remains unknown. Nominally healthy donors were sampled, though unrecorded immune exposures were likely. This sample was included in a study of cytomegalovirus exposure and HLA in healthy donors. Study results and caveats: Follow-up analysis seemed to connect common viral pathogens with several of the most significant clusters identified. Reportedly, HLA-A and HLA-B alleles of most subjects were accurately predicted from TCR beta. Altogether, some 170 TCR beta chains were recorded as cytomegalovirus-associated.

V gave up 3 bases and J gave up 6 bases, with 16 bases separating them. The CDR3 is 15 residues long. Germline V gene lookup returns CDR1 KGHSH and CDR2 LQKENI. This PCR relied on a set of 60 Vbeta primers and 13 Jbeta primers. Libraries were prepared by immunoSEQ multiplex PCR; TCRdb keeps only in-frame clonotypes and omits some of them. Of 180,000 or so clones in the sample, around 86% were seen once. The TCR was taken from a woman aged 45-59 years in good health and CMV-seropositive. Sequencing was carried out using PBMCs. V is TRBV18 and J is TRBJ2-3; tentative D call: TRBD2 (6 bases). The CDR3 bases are TGTGCCAGCTCACCCGGACTAACGTCTTCGGATACGCAGTATTTT. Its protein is CASSPGLTSSDTQYF. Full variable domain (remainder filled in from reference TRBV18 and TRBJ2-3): NAGVMQNPRHLVRRRGQEARLRCSPMKGHSHVYWYRQLPEEGLKFMVYLQKENIIDESGMPKERFSAEFPKEGPSILRIQQVVRGDSAAYFCASSPGLTSSDTQYFGPGTRLTVL.